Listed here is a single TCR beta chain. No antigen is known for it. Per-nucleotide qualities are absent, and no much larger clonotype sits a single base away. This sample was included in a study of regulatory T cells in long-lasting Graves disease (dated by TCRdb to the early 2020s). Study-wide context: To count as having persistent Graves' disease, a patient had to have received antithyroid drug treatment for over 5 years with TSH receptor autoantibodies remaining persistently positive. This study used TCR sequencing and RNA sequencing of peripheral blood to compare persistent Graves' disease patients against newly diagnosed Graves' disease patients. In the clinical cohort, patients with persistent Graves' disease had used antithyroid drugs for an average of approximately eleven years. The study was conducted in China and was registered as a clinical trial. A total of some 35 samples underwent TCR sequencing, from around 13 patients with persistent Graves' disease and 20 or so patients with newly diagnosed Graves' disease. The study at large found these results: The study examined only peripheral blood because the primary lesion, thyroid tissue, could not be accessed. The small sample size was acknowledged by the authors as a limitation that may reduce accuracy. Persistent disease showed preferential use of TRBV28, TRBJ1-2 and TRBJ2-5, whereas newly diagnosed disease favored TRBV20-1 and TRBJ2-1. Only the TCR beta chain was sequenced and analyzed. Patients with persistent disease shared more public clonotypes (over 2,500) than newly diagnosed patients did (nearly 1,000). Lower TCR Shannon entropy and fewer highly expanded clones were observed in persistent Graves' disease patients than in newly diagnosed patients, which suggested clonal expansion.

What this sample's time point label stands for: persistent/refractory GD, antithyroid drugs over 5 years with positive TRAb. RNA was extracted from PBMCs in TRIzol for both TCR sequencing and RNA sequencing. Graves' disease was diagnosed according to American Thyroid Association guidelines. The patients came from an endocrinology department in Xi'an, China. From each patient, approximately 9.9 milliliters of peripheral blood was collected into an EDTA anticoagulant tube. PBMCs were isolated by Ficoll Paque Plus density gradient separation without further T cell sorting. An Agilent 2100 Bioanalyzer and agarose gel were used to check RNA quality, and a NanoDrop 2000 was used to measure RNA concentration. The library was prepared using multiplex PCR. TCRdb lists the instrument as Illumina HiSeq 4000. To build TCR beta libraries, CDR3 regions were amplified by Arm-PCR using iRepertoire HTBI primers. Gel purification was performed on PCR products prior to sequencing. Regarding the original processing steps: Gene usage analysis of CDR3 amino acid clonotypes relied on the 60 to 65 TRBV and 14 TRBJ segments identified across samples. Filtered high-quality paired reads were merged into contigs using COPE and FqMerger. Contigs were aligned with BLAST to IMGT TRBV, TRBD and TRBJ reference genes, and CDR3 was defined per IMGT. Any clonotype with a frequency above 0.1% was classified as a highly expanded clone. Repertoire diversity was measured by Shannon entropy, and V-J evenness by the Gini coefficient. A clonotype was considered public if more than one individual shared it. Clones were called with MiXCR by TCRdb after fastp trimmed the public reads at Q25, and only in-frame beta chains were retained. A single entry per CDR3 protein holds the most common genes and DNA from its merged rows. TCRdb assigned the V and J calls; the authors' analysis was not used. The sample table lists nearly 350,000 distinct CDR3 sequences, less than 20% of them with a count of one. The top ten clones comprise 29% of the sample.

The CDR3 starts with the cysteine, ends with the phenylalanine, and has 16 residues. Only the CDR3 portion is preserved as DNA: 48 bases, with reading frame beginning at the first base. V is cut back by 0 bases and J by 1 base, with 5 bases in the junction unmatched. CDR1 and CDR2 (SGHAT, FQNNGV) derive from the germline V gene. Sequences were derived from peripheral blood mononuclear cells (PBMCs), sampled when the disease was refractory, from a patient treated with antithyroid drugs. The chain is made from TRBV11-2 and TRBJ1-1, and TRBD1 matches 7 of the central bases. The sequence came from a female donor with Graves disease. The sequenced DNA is TGTGCCAGCAGCTTAGACCGGACAGGCGGGAACACTGAAGCTTTCTTT. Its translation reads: CASSLDRTGGNTEAFF.